Presented here are 7 T cell receptor beta chains from one specimen sequenced in a study of blood T cell repertoires in COVID-19. Clones were read by immunoSEQ multiplex PCR, and TCRdb kept only the in-frame ones, dropping some. Here the sample spans roughly 80,000 clones, 75% to 90% being singletons. The sequencing input was peripheral blood. These TCRs come from a man aged 60 to 69 with active or convalescent COVID-19.

The J gene is TRBJ2-7, the V gene TRBV18; 9 bases line up with TRBD1. V shed 2 bases, J shed 7 bases, and the junction held 9 bases outside the gene matches. Looked up from germline, CDR1 is KGHSH and CDR2 is LQKENI. The CDR3 loop spans 15 amino acids. CDR3 bases: TGTGCCAGCTCACCAGCAGAACAGGGGGCGCGAGAGCAGTACTTC. Its protein product is CASSPAEQGAREQYF.

Only one count was recorded for this clone. V and J are TRBV6-6 and TRBJ1-5; D possibly corresponds to TRBD1 (6 bases). CDR1 and CDR2 from the germline V gene are MNHNY and SVGAGI (reference sequence). This CDR3 has 17 amino acids. The germline V and J ends were trimmed by 5 bases and 0 bases, with 17 bases remaining between them. Here the CDR3 reads CASSRGLGAYSNQPQHF. DNA of the CDR3: TGTGCCAGCAGTCGGGGCCTGGGGGCCTATAGCAATCAGCCCCAGCATTTT.

This chain joins TRBV6-1 and TRBJ1-3, with 8 nucleotides matching TRBD1. With 3 bases clipped from V and 2 bases from J, the junction kept 3 bases outside the gene matches. This CDR3 contains 15 residues. Germline CDR1 is MNHNS and CDR2 is SASEGT. The CDR3 reads CASSEGQAAGNTIYF. CDR3 DNA: TGTGCCAGCAGTGAGGGACAGGCGGCTGGAAACACCATATATTTT.

This clone was counted between two and nine times. The rearrangement joins TRBV6-6 to TRBJ1-5; the D gene is possibly TRBD1 (6 bases). CDR3 length: 15 residues. V lost 2 bases and J lost 3, with 11 bases in between. CDR1 and CDR2 (germline): MNHNY, SVGAGI (reference sequence). DNA for the CDR3: TGTGCCAGCAGTTACCAGGGACACATCAATCAGCCCCAGCATTTT. Protein: CASSYQGHINQPQHF.

This rearrangement joins TRBV7-2 to TRBJ1-1; 8 bases are a match to TRBD1. J lost 5 bases, V lost 6 bases, and 11 bases had no gene match. The germline V gene encodes CDR1 SGHTA and CDR2 FQGNSA. This CDR3 is built from 15 residues. CDR3 nucleotides: TGTGCCAGCAGACCCCCAGGGGGCCGGGGGACTGAAGCTTTCTTT. Its translation is CASRPPGGRGTEAFF.

This sequence joins TRBV19 and TRBJ2-5; the match to TRBD1 covers 7 bases. The CDR3 is made up of 14 amino acids. Germline lookup yields CDR1 LNHDA and CDR2 SQIVND (reference sequence). Trimming took 5 bases from V and 5 from J; bases not matched to a gene: 8. DNA for the CDR3: TGTGCCAGTAGTCCACAGGGGTTGGGGGAGACCCAGTACTTC. Residues: CASSPQGLGETQYF.

This clone was detected once. The chain employs TRBV29-1 and TRBJ1-5; D ambiguous. Germline V CDR1 and CDR2: SQVTM, ANQGSEA. CDR3 length: 13 residues. V lost 3 bases and J 2 bases, leaving 8 bases between the germline ends. CDR3 sequence: CSVDPGGNQPQHF. The CDR3 DNA sequence: TGCAGCGTTGACCCCGGGGGCAATCAGCCCCAGCATTTT.